This TCR beta chain stems from a study of cytomegalovirus exposure and HLA in healthy donors. Study summary: Earlier findings included approximately 120 million unique TCR beta sequences obtained from about 179 million T cells.

Primers for the PCR totalled 60 Vbeta and 13 Jbeta. The method was immunoSEQ multiplex PCR; TCRdb's version includes in-frame clones alone and lacks a portion of them. Among more than 100,000 clones listed, less than 20% were seen once. Whole-study results and caveats: A classifier reportedly called cytomegalovirus status with high sensitivity and specificity. Despite most TCR sequences being rare, some public TCRs occurred in many donors.

V lost 8 bases and J lost 9; bases outside the gene matches: 15. Germline assignment: CDR1 SNHLY and CDR2 FYNNEI. CDR3 length: 15 residues. On this clone: The antigen remains undetermined.

The receptor comes from a woman under 30 in good health and CMV-seronegative. This sequence joins TRBV2 and TRBJ2-1; 8 bases align to TRBD2. Sample: PBMCs. CDR3 coding DNA: TGTGCCAGCTACCCTGAGGCTAGCGGGTGGGGTGAGCAGTTCTTC. It specifies CASYPEASGWGEQFF.